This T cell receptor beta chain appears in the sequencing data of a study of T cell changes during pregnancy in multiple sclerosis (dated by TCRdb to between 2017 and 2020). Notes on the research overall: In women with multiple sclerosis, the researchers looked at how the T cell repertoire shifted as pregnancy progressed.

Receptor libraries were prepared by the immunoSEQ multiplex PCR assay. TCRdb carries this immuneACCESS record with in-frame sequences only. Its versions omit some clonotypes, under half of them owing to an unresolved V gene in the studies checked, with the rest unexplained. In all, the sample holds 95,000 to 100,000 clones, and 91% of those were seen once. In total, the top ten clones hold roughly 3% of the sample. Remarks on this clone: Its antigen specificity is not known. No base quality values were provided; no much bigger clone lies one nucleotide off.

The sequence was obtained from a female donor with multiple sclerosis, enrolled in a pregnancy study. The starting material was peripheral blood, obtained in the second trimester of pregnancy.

The bases read TGTGCCAGTAGTATTCTACAGGGAGTAGGCTACACCTTC. It specifies CASSILQGVGYTF. The chain is encoded by TRBV19 joined to TRBJ1-2; the D gene is possibly TRBD1, with 6 bases matching. Trimming at the junction amounts to 3 bases on V and 8 bases on J, and the germline ends lie 13 bases apart. Based on the germline V gene (reference sequence), the CDR1 and CDR2 sequences are LNHDA and SQIVND. The CDR3 measures 13 amino acids from cysteine to phenylalanine. Only the CDR3 DNA stays, 39 bases, in frame from base 1. Supplemented by the reference TRBV19 and TRBJ1-2 proteins around the CDR3, the complete variable domain is DGGITQSPKYLFRKEGQNVTLSCEQNLNHDAMYWYRQDPGQGLRLIYYSQIVNDFQKGDIAEGYSVSREKKESFPLTVTSAQKNPTAFYLCASSILQGVGYTFGSGTRLTVV.